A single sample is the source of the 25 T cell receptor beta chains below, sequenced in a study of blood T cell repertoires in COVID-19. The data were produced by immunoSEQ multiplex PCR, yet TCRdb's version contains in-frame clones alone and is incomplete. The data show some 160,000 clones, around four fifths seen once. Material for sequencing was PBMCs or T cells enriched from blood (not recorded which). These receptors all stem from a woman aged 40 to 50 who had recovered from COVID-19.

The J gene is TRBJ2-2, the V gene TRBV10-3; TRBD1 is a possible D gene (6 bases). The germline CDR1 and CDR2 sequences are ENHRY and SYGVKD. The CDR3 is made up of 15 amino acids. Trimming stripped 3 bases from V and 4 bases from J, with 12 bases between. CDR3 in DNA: TGTGCCATCAGTGAACAGGGAAGGATCACCGGGGAGCTGTTTTTT. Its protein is CAISEQGRITGELFF.

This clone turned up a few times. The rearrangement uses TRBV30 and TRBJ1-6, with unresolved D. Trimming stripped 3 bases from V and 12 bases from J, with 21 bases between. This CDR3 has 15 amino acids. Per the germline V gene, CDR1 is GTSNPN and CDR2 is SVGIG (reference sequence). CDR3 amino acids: CAWRASRRLYIPLHF. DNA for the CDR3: TGTGCCTGGAGAGCCTCTCGGCGACTGTATATACCCCTCCACTTT.

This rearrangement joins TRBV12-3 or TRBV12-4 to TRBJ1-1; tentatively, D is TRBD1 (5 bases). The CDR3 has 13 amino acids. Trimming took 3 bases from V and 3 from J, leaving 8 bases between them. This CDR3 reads CASSLARDTEAFF. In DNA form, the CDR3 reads TGTGCCAGCAGTTTGGCCAGGGACACTGAAGCTTTCTTT.

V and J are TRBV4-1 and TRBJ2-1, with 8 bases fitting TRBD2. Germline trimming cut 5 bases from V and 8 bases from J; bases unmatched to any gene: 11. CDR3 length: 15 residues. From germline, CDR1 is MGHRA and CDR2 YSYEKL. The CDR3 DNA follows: TGCGCCAGCAGCGATCCGGGACTAGTTGATGATGAGCAGTTCTTC. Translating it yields CASSDPGLVDDEQFF.

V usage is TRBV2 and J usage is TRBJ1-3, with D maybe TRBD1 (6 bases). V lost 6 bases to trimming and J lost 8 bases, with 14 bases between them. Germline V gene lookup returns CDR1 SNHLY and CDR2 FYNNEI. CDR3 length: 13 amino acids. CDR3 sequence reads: CASRGAGVDTIYF. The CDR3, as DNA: TGTGCCAGCAGAGGGGCAGGGGTGGACACCATATATTTT.

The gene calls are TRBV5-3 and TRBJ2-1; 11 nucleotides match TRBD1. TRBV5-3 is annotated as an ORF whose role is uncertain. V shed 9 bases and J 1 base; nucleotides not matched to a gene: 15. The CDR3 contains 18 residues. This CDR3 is CANAPGQGEEVSYNEQFF. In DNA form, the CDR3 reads TGTGCCAATGCACCGGGACAGGGGGAAGAGGTTTCCTACAATGAGCAGTTCTTC.

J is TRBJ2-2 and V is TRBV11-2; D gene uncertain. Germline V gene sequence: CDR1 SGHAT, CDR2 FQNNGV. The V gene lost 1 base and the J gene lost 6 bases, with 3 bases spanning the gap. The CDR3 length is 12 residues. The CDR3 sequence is CASSLGAGELFF. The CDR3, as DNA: TGTGCCAGCAGCTTAGGCGCCGGGGAGCTGTTTTTT.

The CDR3 sequence: CASSLQLPSYNEQFF. CDR3 in DNA: TGCGCCAGCAGCCTACAGCTTCCTTCCTACAATGAGCAGTTCTTC. V and J are TRBV5-1 and TRBJ2-1; D not resolved. Germline CDR1 SGHRS, CDR2 YFSETQ. The length of the CDR3 is 15 residues. The V end was cut by 4 bases, the J end by 1 base, with 12 bases between.

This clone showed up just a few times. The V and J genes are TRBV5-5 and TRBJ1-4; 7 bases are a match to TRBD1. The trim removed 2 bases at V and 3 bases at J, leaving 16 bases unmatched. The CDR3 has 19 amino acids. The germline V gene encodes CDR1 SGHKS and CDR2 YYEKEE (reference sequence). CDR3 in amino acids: CASSFHPYQGEDSNEKLFF. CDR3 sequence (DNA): TGTGCCAGCAGCTTCCATCCTTACCAGGGGGAAGACTCTAATGAAAAACTGTTTTTT.

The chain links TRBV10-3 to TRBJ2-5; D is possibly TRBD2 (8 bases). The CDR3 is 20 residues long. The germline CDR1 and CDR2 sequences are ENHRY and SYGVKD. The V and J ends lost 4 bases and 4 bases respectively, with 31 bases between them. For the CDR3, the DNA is TGTGCCATCAGTGCCGGGACAGCCGACGGAGCGGGAGTTTTCGGAGAGACCCAGTACTTC. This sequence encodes CAISAGTADGAGVFGETQYF.

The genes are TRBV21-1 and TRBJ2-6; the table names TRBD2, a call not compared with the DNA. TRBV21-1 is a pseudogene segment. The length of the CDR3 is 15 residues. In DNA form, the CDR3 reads TGTGCCAGCAGCAAATACTACTCTGGGGCCAACGTCCTGACTTTC. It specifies CASSKYYSGANVLTF.

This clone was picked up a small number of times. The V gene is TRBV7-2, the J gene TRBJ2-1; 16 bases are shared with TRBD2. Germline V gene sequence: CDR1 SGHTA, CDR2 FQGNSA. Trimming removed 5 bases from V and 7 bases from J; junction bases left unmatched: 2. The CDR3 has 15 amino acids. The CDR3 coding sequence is TGTGCCAGCAGCGAGGGACTAGCGGGGGGGAATGAGCAGTTCTTC. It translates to CASSEGLAGGNEQFF.

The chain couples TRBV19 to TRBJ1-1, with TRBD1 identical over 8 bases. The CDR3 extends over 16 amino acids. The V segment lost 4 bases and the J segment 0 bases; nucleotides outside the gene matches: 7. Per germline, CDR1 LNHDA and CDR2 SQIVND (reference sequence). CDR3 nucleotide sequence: TGTGCCAGTAGTAAGATCTTGGGACAGGTGAACACTGAAGCTTTCTTT. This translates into CASSKILGQVNTEAFF.

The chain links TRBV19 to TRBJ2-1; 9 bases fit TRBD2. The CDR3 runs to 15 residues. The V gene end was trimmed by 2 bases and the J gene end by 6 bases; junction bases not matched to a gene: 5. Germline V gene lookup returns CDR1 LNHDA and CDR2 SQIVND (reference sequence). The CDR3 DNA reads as TGTGCCAGTAGTATATTTAGCGGGGGTAGCAATGAGCAGTTCTTC. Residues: CASSIFSGGSNEQFF.

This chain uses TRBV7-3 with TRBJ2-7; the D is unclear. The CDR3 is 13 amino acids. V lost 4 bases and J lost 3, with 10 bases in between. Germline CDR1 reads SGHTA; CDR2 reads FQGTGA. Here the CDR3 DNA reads TGTGCCAGCAGCTACGACCGACACTACGAGCAGTACTTC. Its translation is CASSYDRHYEQYF.

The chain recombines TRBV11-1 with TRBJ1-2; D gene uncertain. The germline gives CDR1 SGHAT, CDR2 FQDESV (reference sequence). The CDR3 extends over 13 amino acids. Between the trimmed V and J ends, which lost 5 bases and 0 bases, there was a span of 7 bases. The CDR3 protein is CASSLGTNYGYTF. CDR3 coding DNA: TGTGCCAGCAGCCTCGGGACTAACTATGGCTACACCTTC.

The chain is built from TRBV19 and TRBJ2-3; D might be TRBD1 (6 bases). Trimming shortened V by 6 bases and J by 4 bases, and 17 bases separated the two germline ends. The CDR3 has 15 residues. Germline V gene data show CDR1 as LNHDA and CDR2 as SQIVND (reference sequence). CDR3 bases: TGTGCCAGTAGGTTAACAGGGTCTCAGGCAGATACGCAGTATTTT. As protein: CASRLTGSQADTQYF.

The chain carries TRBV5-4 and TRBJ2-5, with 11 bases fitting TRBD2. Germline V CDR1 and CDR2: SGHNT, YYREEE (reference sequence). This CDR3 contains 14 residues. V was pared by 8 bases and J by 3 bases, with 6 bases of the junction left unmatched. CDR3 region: CASKPGLAEETQYF. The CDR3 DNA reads TGTGCCAGTAAACCGGGACTAGCGGAAGAGACCCAGTACTTC. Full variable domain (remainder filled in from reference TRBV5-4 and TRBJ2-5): ETGVTQSPTHLIKTRGQQVTLRCSSQSGHNTVSWYQQALGQGPQFIFQYYREEENGRGNFPPRFSGLQFPNYSSELNVNALELDDSALYLCASKPGLAEETQYFGPGTRLLVL.

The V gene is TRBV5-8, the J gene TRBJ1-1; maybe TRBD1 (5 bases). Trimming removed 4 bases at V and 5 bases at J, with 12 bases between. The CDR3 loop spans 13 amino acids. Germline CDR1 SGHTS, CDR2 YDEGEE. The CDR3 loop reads CASSGAGRTEAFF. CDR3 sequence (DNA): TGTGCCAGCAGCGGGGCAGGGAGGACTGAAGCTTTCTTT.

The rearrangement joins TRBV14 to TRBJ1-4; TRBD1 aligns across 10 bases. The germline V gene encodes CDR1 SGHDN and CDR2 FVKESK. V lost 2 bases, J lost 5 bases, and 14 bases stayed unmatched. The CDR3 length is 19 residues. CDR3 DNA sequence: TGTGCCAGCAGCCAATGGAGAATGGGACCGGGACAGGGGAATGAAAAACTGTTTTTT. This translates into CASSQWRMGPGQGNEKLFF.

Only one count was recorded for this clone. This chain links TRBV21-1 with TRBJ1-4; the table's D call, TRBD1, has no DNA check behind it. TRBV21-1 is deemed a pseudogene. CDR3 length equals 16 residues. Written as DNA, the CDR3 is TGTGCCAGCAGCAAAGTGACGACAGGGGGAGGTGAAAAACTGTTTTTT. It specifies CASSKVTTGGGEKLFF.

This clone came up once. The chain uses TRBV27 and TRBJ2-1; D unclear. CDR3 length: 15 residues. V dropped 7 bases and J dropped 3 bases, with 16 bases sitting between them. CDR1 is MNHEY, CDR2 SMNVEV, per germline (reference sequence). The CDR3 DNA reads TGTGCCAGCACTCCCACCCAAGGAGACTACAATGAGCAGTTCTTC. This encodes CASTPTQGDYNEQFF.

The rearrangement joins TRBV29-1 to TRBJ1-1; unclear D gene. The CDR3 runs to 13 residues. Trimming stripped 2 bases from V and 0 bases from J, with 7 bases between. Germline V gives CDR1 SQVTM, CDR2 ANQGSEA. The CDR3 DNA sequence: TGCAGCGTTGAAAAAATAATGAACACTGAAGCTTTCTTT. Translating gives CSVEKIMNTEAFF.

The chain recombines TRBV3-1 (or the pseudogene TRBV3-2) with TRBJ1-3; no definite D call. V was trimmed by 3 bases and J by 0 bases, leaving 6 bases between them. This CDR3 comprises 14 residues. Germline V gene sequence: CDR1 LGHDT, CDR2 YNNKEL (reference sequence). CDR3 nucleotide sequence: TGTGCCAGCAGCCAGAGGATCTCTGGAAACACCATATATTTT. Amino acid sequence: CASSQRISGNTIYF.

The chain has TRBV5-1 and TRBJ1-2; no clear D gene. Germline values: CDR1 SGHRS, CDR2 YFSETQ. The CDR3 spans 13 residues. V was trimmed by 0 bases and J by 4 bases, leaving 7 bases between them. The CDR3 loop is CASSLAVSYGYTF. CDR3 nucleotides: TGCGCCAGCAGCTTGGCCGTGAGCTATGGCTACACCTTC.